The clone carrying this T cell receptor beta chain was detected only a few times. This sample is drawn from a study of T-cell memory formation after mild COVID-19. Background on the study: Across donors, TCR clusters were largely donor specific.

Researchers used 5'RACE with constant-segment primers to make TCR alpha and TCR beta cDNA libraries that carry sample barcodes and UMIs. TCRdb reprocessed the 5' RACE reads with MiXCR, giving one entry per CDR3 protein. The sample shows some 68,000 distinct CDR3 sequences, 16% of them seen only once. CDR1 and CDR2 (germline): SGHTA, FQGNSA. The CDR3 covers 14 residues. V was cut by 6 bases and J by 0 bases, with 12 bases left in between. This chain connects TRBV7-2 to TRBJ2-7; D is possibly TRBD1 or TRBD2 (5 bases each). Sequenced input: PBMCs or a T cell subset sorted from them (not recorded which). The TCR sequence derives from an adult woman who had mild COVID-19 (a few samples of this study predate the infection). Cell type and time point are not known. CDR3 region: CASSTGPFSYEQYF. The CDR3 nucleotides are TGTGCCAGCAGTACGGGACCCTTCTCCTACGAGCAGTACTTC.